These 15 T cell receptor beta chains were all obtained from the same sample, sequenced in a study of PD-1 blockade in classical Hodgkin lymphoma. The time point: cycle 4 day 1 (C4D1), after about 6 weeks of nivolumab. Autologous stem cell transplantation was followed by relapse in every patient, and brentuximab vedotin exposure varied. Clones were read by immunoSEQ multiplex PCR, and TCRdb kept only the in-frame ones, dropping some. The table has 100,000 or so clones, around nine tenths seen once; the top ten hold roughly 19%. Sequenced here: peripheral blood mononuclear cells (PBMCs), sampled before the fourth cycle of nivolumab. These receptors were collected from a human donor with classical Hodgkin lymphoma.

The genes are TRBV30 and TRBJ1-5, with TRBD1 identical over 8 bases. Germline assignment: CDR1 GTSNPN and CDR2 SVGIG (reference sequence). This CDR3 has 14 amino acids. The V segment lost 3 bases and the J segment 6 bases; nucleotides outside the gene matches: 7. The CDR3 sequence is CAWSRGQQIQPQHF. CDR3 DNA sequence: TGTGCCTGGAGCAGGGGGCAGCAGATTCAGCCCCAGCATTTT. The whole variable domain, remainder taken from reference TRBV30 and TRBJ1-5, is SQTIHQWPATLVQPVGSPLSLECTVEGTSNPNLYWYRQAAGRGLQLLFYSVGIGQISSEVPQNLSASRPQDRQFILSSKKLLLSDSGFYLCAWSRGQQIQPQHFGDGTRLSIL.

The rearrangement links TRBV6-1 to TRBJ1-1, with D uncertain. CDR1 is MNHNS, CDR2 SASEGT, per germline. V lost 3 bases, J lost 2 bases, and 10 bases lay in between. This CDR3 comprises 14 residues. The CDR3 here is CASSEVAGNTEAFF. DNA of the CDR3: TGTGCCAGCAGTGAGGTAGCAGGCAACACTGAAGCTTTCTTT.

The chain employs TRBV30 and TRBJ2-1; perhaps TRBD2 as D (6 bases). From germline, CDR1 is GTSNPN and CDR2 SVGIG (reference sequence). Trimming pared 0 bases from V and 4 bases from J, leaving 10 bases between. This CDR3 comprises 14 residues. CDR3 in DNA: TGTGCCTGGAGTGTAGGCGGGGCATACAATGAGCAGTTCTTC. Translating it yields CAWSVGGAYNEQFF.

The rearrangement joins TRBV5-6 to TRBJ2-2; TRBD1 matches at 7 bases. V lost 4 bases to trimming and J lost 0 bases; unmatched junction nucleotides: 6. The germline V gene has CDR1 SGHDT and CDR2 YYEEEE. This CDR3 has 16 amino acids. The CDR3 sequence is CASSRLGTANTGELFF. The CDR3 bases are TGTGCCAGCAGCCGCCTAGGGACAGCGAACACCGGGGAGCTGTTTTTT. The entire variable domain, with the rest obtained from reference TRBV5-6 and TRBJ2-2, is as follows: DAGVTQSPTHLIKTRGQQVTLRCSPKSGHDTVSWYQQALGQGPQFIFQYYEEEERQRGNFPDRFSGHQFPNYSSELNVNALLLGDSALYLCASSRLGTANTGELFFGEGSRLTVL.

A note on this clone: The same CDR3 also results from other DNA sequences found in this sample. The chain couples TRBV5-4 to TRBJ2-7; 12 nucleotides agree with TRBD2. J gave up 6 bases and V 3 bases, and 1 base lay outside the gene matches. Germline V gene data show CDR1 as SGHNT and CDR2 as YYREEE (reference sequence). This CDR3 spans 13 amino acids. CDR3 DNA sequence: TGTGCCAGCAGCTCGGGACTAGCGGGCGAGCAGTACTTC. This translates into CASSSGLAGEQYF.

The chain recombines TRBV18 with TRBJ2-1, with D possibly being TRBD2 (7 bases). The V gene lost 5 bases and the J gene lost 5 bases, with 25 bases spanning the gap. This CDR3 contains 18 residues. The V gene's germline CDR1 is KGHSH and CDR2 LQKENI. CDR3 amino acids: CASSNGGRLARGNNEQFF. The CDR3 DNA reads as TGTGCCAGCTCAAATGGGGGGCGACTAGCAAGGGGCAACAATGAGCAGTTCTTC.

This chain links TRBV18 with TRBJ1-4; no clear D. The CDR3 is 18 amino acids. CDR1 and CDR2 (germline): KGHSH, LQKENI. V was cut by 0 bases and J by 3 bases, with 17 bases left in between. Here the CDR3 DNA reads TGTGCCAGCTCACCACCGGTACCAGAGTTGTATCCTAATGAAAAACTGTTTTTT. It is translated as CASSPPVPELYPNEKLFF.

This clone was observed a few times. This chain joins TRBV27 and TRBJ2-7; 9 bases align to TRBD1. Germline values: CDR1 MNHEY, CDR2 SMNVEV (reference sequence). The CDR3 contains 16 residues. V dropped 5 bases and J dropped 4; count of bases not matched to a gene: 12. This chain's CDR3 is CASSRQSSGTGYEQYF. DNA for the CDR3: TGTGCCAGCAGTAGACAATCGTCCGGGACAGGGTACGAGCAGTACTTC.

V usage is TRBV28 and J usage is TRBJ1-1; a weak D match, TRBD1 (6 bases). V was cut by 4 bases and J by 6 bases, with 18 bases left in between. The CDR3 is 15 residues long. Germline V lookup: CDR1 MDHEN, CDR2 SYDVKM. In nucleotides, the CDR3 is TGTGCCAGCAGTTCTGCTACCGGACAGCAAGCTGAAGCTTTCTTT. This translates into CASSSATGQQAEAFF.

V gene TRBV28 combines with J gene TRBJ1-1; no firm D call. Trimming shortened V by 4 bases and J by 3 bases, and 9 bases separated the two germline ends. The CDR3 is made up of 13 amino acids. The germline CDR1 and CDR2 sequences are MDHEN and SYDVKM. CDR3 sequence reads: CASSSRRYTEAFF. CDR3 nucleotides: TGTGCCAGCAGTTCTAGGAGATACACTGAAGCTTTCTTT.

The V gene is TRBV5-1, the J gene TRBJ2-2, with D unresolved. This CDR3 contains 16 residues. The V end lost 4 bases, the J end lost 5 bases, and 18 bases lay between the germline ends. From germline, CDR1 is SGHRS and CDR2 YFSETQ. CDR3 protein: CASSLPGGSGTGELFF. The CDR3 DNA reads as TGCGCCAGCAGCCTCCCCGGCGGAAGTGGGACCGGGGAGCTGTTTTTT.

The V and J genes are TRBV5-5 and TRBJ2-5; D tentatively fits TRBD1 or TRBD2 (6 bases each). Per the germline V gene, CDR1 is SGHKS and CDR2 is YYEKEE (reference sequence). The CDR3 is 14 amino acids. Trimming removed 0 bases from V and 9 bases from J, with 15 bases in between. CDR3 amino acids: CASSLGRGAAAQYF. CDR3 DNA sequence: TGTGCCAGCAGCTTGGGAAGGGGGGCGGCGGCCCAGTACTTC.

The gene calls are TRBV28 and TRBJ2-1; the match to TRBD2 covers 12 bases. CDR1 and CDR2 (germline): MDHEN, SYDVKM. The CDR3 is 15 amino acids. The J segment lost 8 bases and the V segment lost 4 bases, leaving 6 bases of the junction unmatched. CDR3 sequence (DNA): TGTGCCAGCAGTTCCCGGACTAGCGGGATGGATGAGCAGTTCTTC. Residues: CASSSRTSGMDEQFF.

V gene TRBV7-6 combines with J gene TRBJ2-7; 10 bases map to TRBD1. The germline V gene has CDR1 SGHVS and CDR2 FNYEAQ. The trim removed 5 bases at V and 2 bases at J, leaving 9 bases unmatched. CDR3 size: 16 residues. Here the CDR3 DNA reads TGTGCCAGCAGCCCCACCCGGGACAGGGGCACCTACGAGCAGTACTTC. Amino acids: CASSPTRDRGTYEQYF.

The CDR3 region is CASSYRGGNYGYTF. The CDR3 nucleotides are TGTGCCAGCAGTTACCGCGGGGGGAACTATGGCTACACCTTC. The chain uses TRBV6-6 and TRBJ1-2; perhaps TRBD1 as D (5 bases). This CDR3 region has 14 residues. Trimming removed 2 bases at V and 2 bases at J, with 9 bases between. The germline V gene encodes CDR1 MNHNY and CDR2 SVGAGI (reference sequence).